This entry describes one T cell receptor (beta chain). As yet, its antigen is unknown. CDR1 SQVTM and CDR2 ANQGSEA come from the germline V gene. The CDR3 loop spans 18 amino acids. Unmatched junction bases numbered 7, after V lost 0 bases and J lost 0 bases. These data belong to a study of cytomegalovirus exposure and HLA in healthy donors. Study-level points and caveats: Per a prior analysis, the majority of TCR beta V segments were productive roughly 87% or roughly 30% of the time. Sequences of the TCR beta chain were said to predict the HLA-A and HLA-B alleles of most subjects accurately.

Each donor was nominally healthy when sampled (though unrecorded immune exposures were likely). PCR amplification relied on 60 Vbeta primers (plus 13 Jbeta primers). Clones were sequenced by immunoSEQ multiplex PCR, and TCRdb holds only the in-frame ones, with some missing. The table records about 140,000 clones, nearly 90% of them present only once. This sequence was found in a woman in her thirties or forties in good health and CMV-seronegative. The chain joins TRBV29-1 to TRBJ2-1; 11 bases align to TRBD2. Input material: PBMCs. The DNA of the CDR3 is TGCAGCGTTGAAGATCTACTAGCGGGAGTAAGCTCCTACAATGAGCAGTTCTTC. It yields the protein CSVEDLLAGVSSYNEQFF.